The rows below give T cell receptor beta chains drawn from one sample of a study of blood T cell repertoires in COVID-19. Some clones are missing from TCRdb's copy, which holds only in-frame ones; the method was immunoSEQ multiplex PCR. The sample includes roughly 200,000 clones, about 88% of them seen just once. The sample consisted of peripheral blood. The receptors were sampled from a young man with active or convalescent COVID-19. CDR3s include the opening cysteine and the closing phenylalanine or tryptophan. The order of the fields is V gene, clone size, J gene, D gene, CDR3 DNA, CDR3 protein. D genes are given only for firm matches. Where a row states a size, it is once, few, many or the class of an expanded clone; other rows omit it.

v_call: TRBV7-6; clone_size: -; j_call: TRBJ1-3; d_call: -; cdr3_nt: TGTGCCAGCAGCTCCAGGGACTTCTCTGGAAACACCATATATTTT; cdr3_aa: CASSSRDFSGNTIYF
v_call: TRBV10-3; clone_size: -; j_call: TRBJ1-1; d_call: -; cdr3_nt: TGTGCCATCAGTGCGGGCACTGAAGCTTTCTTT; cdr3_aa: CAISAGTEAFF
v_call: TRBV18; clone_size: -; j_call: TRBJ1-2; d_call: TRBD1; cdr3_nt: TGTGCCAGCTCACCCCTTGGGACAGGGGGCGCTGCCTATGGCTACACCTTC; cdr3_aa: CASSPLGTGGAAYGYTF
v_call: TRBV2; clone_size: -; j_call: TRBJ1-1; d_call: TRBD1; cdr3_nt: TGTGCCAGCAGCCCGGACAGGGTGAACACTGAAGCTTTCTTT; cdr3_aa: CASSPDRVNTEAFF
v_call: TRBV4-2; clone_size: once; j_call: TRBJ2-3; d_call: TRBD2; cdr3_nt: TGTGCCAGCAGCCTCGGGACTAGCGGGAGCACAGATACGCAGTATTTT; cdr3_aa: CASSLGTSGSTDTQYF
v_call: TRBV4-3; clone_size: -; j_call: TRBJ2-1; d_call: TRBD2; cdr3_nt: TGCGCCAGCAGCCAAGAAAGGGCGGGAGGGCCTAAACAGTTCTTC; cdr3_aa: CASSQERAGGPKQFF
v_call: TRBV6-5; clone_size: -; j_call: TRBJ1-1; d_call: TRBD1; cdr3_nt: TGTGCCAGCCTGCAGACAGGGGGTAGCACTGAAGCTTTCTTT; cdr3_aa: CASLQTGGSTEAFF
v_call: TRBV19; clone_size: -; j_call: TRBJ1-2; d_call: -; cdr3_nt: TGTGCCAGTAGTATGCAGGGTCGCGACTATGGCTACACCTTC; cdr3_aa: CASSMQGRDYGYTF
v_call: TRBV9; clone_size: -; j_call: TRBJ1-2; d_call: -; cdr3_nt: TGTGCCAGCAGCGGTCTCGAGGTCGGCAACTATGGCTACACCTTC; cdr3_aa: CASSGLEVGNYGYTF
v_call: TRBV10-3; clone_size: -; j_call: TRBJ1-3; d_call: -; cdr3_nt: TGTGCCATCAGTGACTACAGGGCTGCTGGAAACACCATATATTTT; cdr3_aa: CAISDYRAAGNTIYF
v_call: TRBV5-4; clone_size: -; j_call: TRBJ1-6; d_call: TRBD1; cdr3_nt: TGTGCCAGCAGCCCCTGGACAGGGGGGAATTCACCCCTCCACTTT; cdr3_aa: CASSPWTGGNSPLHF
v_call: TRBV12-3/TRBV12-4; clone_size: -; j_call: TRBJ1-1; d_call: -; cdr3_nt: TGTGCCAGCAGTTACGGGATGGACACTGAAGCTTTCTTT; cdr3_aa: CASSYGMDTEAFF
v_call: TRBV27; clone_size: -; j_call: TRBJ2-1; d_call: -; cdr3_nt: TGTGCCAGCAGTTTGGAGGGCCCCCCCAATGAGCAGTTCTTC; cdr3_aa: CASSLEGPPNEQFF
v_call: TRBV30; clone_size: -; j_call: TRBJ1-1; d_call: -; cdr3_nt: TGTGCCTGGAAGCTGACAGGTGGCACTGAAGCTTTCTTT; cdr3_aa: CAWKLTGGTEAFF
v_call: TRBV7-8; clone_size: -; j_call: TRBJ2-2; d_call: TRBD2; cdr3_nt: TGTGCCAGCAGCTTCAGTGCGTCGGCGGGAGACACCGGGGAGCTGTTTTTT; cdr3_aa: CASSFSASAGDTGELFF
v_call: TRBV5-3; clone_size: -; j_call: TRBJ2-7; d_call: TRBD1; cdr3_nt: TGTGCCAGAATGAGGGACAGAACCTACGAGCAGTACTTC; cdr3_aa: CARMRDRTYEQYF
v_call: TRBV5-4; clone_size: -; j_call: TRBJ2-1; d_call: -; cdr3_nt: TGTGCCAGCAGCACCCGACGGAGCTCCTACAATGAGCAGTTCTTC; cdr3_aa: CASSTRRSSYNEQFF
v_call: TRBV5-6; clone_size: -; j_call: TRBJ2-1; d_call: TRBD2; cdr3_nt: TGTGCCAGCAGCTTGACTAGCGGGTGGAGCTCCTACAATGAGCAGTTCTTC; cdr3_aa: CASSLTSGWSSYNEQFF
v_call: TRBV16; clone_size: -; j_call: TRBJ2-1; d_call: -; cdr3_nt: TGTGCCAGCAGCCAATTTCGACAGGCTCACAATGAGCAGTTCTTC; cdr3_aa: CASSQFRQAHNEQFF
v_call: TRBV30; clone_size: -; j_call: TRBJ1-5; d_call: -; cdr3_nt: TGTGCCTGGACCTCAAGCAGGGGTCAGCCCCAGCATTTT; cdr3_aa: CAWTSSRGQPQHF
v_call: TRBV11-2; clone_size: few; j_call: TRBJ2-7; d_call: -; cdr3_nt: TGTGCCAGCAGCTTAGTCGGCGGGTTAAACTACGAGCAGTACTTC; cdr3_aa: CASSLVGGLNYEQYF
v_call: TRBV30; clone_size: -; j_call: TRBJ2-7; d_call: TRBD1; cdr3_nt: TGTGCCTGGAGTACAGGGGCTGGATCCTACGAGCAGTACTTC; cdr3_aa: CAWSTGAGSYEQYF
v_call: TRBV2; clone_size: -; j_call: TRBJ1-2; d_call: TRBD1; cdr3_nt: TGTGCCAGCAGCGGACAGGGGAGCACCTATGGCTACACCTTC; cdr3_aa: CASSGQGSTYGYTF
v_call: TRBV29-1; clone_size: -; j_call: TRBJ1-3; d_call: -; cdr3_nt: TGCAGCGTGCTTGAGGGACACCAGACGAACACCATATATTTT; cdr3_aa: CSVLEGHQTNTIYF
v_call: TRBV7-8; clone_size: -; j_call: TRBJ2-7; d_call: -; cdr3_nt: TGTGCCAGCAGCTTAGCCGGTTACTCCTACGAGCAGTACTTC; cdr3_aa: CASSLAGYSYEQYF
v_call: TRBV21-1; clone_size: -; j_call: TRBJ1-3; d_call: -; cdr3_nt: TGTGCCAGCAGGTTGGACAGGGGGCATGGAAACACCATATATTTT; cdr3_aa: CASRLDRGHGNTIYF
v_call: TRBV9; clone_size: -; j_call: TRBJ1-3; d_call: -; cdr3_nt: TGTGCCAGCAGCGTCGGGCCCGGGGGTTCTTCTGGAAACACCATATATTTT; cdr3_aa: CASSVGPGGSSGNTIYF
v_call: TRBV11-3; clone_size: -; j_call: TRBJ2-1; d_call: -; cdr3_nt: TGTGCCAGCAGCCGTTCAGATAACTCCTACAATGAGCAGTTCTTC; cdr3_aa: CASSRSDNSYNEQFF
v_call: TRBV2; clone_size: many; j_call: TRBJ2-7; d_call: -; cdr3_nt: TGTGCCAGCAGTGAAGGGAGTCTCTCCTACGAGCAGTACTTC; cdr3_aa: CASSEGSLSYEQYF
v_call: TRBV29-1; clone_size: -; j_call: TRBJ2-7; d_call: TRBD2; cdr3_nt: TGCAGCGTTGAAGATCGCGGACTAGGGAGCGAGCAGTACTTC; cdr3_aa: CSVEDRGLGSEQYF
v_call: TRBV11-2; clone_size: -; j_call: TRBJ2-1; d_call: TRBD2; cdr3_nt: TGTGCCAGCAGCTTAATGAGACTAGCGGGATCCTACAATGAGCAGTTCTTC; cdr3_aa: CASSLMRLAGSYNEQFF
v_call: TRBV5-1; clone_size: -; j_call: TRBJ2-1; d_call: TRBD2; cdr3_nt: TGCGCCAGCAGCTTGGCGGGGCTAGCGGGAGGGAGTGAGCAGTTCTTC; cdr3_aa: CASSLAGLAGGSEQFF
v_call: TRBV9; clone_size: -; j_call: TRBJ2-6; d_call: TRBD1; cdr3_nt: TGTGCCAGCAGCAACAGGGGGCCTGGGGCCAACGTCCTGACTTTC; cdr3_aa: CASSNRGPGANVLTF
v_call: TRBV19; clone_size: -; j_call: TRBJ1-5; d_call: -; cdr3_nt: TGTGCCAGTAGCCCACAGACCCGGCAGCCCCAGCATTTT; cdr3_aa: CASSPQTRQPQHF
v_call: TRBV10-3; clone_size: -; j_call: TRBJ2-1; d_call: TRBD2; cdr3_nt: TGTGCCATCTCCGCGGGAGAAGTACATGAGCAGTTCTTC; cdr3_aa: CAISAGEVHEQFF
v_call: TRBV19; clone_size: -; j_call: TRBJ1-2; d_call: TRBD1; cdr3_nt: TGTGCCAGTAGTGAAAACAGGGGGCTTTACTATGGCTACACCTTC; cdr3_aa: CASSENRGLYYGYTF
v_call: TRBV4-1; clone_size: -; j_call: TRBJ1-4; d_call: TRBD1; cdr3_nt: TGCGCCAGCAGCCCCCCCACCCGGACAGGGCAAGAAAAACTGTTTTTT; cdr3_aa: CASSPPTRTGQEKLFF
v_call: TRBV4-1; clone_size: -; j_call: TRBJ2-7; d_call: TRBD1; cdr3_nt: TGCGCCAGCAGCCAACAACCGGGACAGGAACTCTACGAGCAGTACTTC; cdr3_aa: CASSQQPGQELYEQYF
v_call: TRBV19; clone_size: -; j_call: TRBJ2-6; d_call: -; cdr3_nt: TGTGCCAGTACCTTGGACAGCTCTGGGGCCAACGTCCTGACTTTC; cdr3_aa: CASTLDSSGANVLTF
v_call: TRBV12-3/TRBV12-4; clone_size: -; j_call: TRBJ1-1; d_call: -; cdr3_nt: TGTGCCAGCAGTTTGGGGCAGTACACTGAAGCTTTCTTT; cdr3_aa: CASSLGQYTEAFF
v_call: TRBV2; clone_size: -; j_call: TRBJ2-3; d_call: -; cdr3_nt: TGTGCCAGCAGTGCAAGCGGACCGTCCACAGATACGCAGTATTTT; cdr3_aa: CASSASGPSTDTQYF
v_call: TRBV7-8; clone_size: -; j_call: TRBJ1-4; d_call: -; cdr3_nt: TGTGCCAGCAGTTCTAGTGGTTACTCAGAAAAACTGTTTTTT; cdr3_aa: CASSSSGYSEKLFF
v_call: TRBV29-1; clone_size: -; j_call: TRBJ2-7; d_call: -; cdr3_nt: TGCAGCGTTGGGGCCGGCCCTTCCTACGAGCAGTACTTC; cdr3_aa: CSVGAGPSYEQYF
v_call: TRBV19; clone_size: once; j_call: TRBJ1-1; d_call: TRBD1; cdr3_nt: TGTGCCAGTAGTACCGTACAGGGGTCTGAAGCTTTCTTT; cdr3_aa: CASSTVQGSEAFF
v_call: TRBV7-9; clone_size: -; j_call: TRBJ1-1; d_call: -; cdr3_nt: TGTGCCAGCAGCTCCAGGACAGTACGTACTGAAGCTTTCTTT; cdr3_aa: CASSSRTVRTEAFF